The 13 T cell receptor beta chains below come from one sample, sequenced in a study of shared clonotypes between healthy human individuals (dated by TCRdb to about 2020). Library preparation employed the immunoSEQ multiplex PCR assay. TCRdb provides this immuneACCESS table in a form limited to in-frame rearrangements. Some clones are lacking; in checked studies, under half of them reflect an unresolved V gene, and why the rest are absent is not known. This sample gives approximately 980,000 clones in total; more than 75% of them show up just once. About 1.5% of the sample comes from the top ten. The specimen sequenced was memory CD4+ T cells sorted from blood. Read against the paper, the sample's cell subset or site label means: CD45RA-negative fraction. Receptor source: a man younger than 35 in good health.

The chain recombines TRBV10-3 with TRBJ1-2; D perhaps matches TRBD1 (6 bases). This CDR3 is built from 13 residues. Per germline, CDR1 ENHRY and CDR2 SYGVKD. The V gene lost 2 bases and the J gene lost 9 bases, with 13 bases spanning the gap. The CDR3 loop is CAISEPQGRSYTF. CDR3 DNA sequence: TGTGCCATCAGTGAGCCACAGGGTAGGAGCTACACCTTC.

This clone was counted once. The identical CDR3 is also encoded by other nucleotide sequences in the sample. The chain carries TRBV7-8 and TRBJ2-7; D unresolved. Germline CDR1 and CDR2: SGHVS and FQNEAQ. V was trimmed by 1 base and J by 3 bases, leaving 7 bases between them. The CDR3 is 13 amino acids. This chain's CDR3 is CASSLGASYEQYF. In nucleotides, the CDR3 is TGTGCCAGCAGCTTAGGGGCAAGCTACGAGCAGTACTTC.

The V and J genes are TRBV7-2 and TRBJ1-3; 8 positions match TRBD1. CDR1 and CDR2 from the germline V gene are SGHTA and FQGNSA. Germline trimming cut 4 bases from V and 0 bases from J; bases unmatched to any gene: 5. The CDR3 sequence is 16 residues long. The CDR3 protein is CASSWTGQDSGNTIYF. CDR3 nucleotide sequence: TGTGCCAGCAGCTGGACAGGGCAGGACTCTGGAAACACCATATATTTT. The whole variable domain, filled in from reference TRBV7-2 and TRBJ1-3, reads GAGVSQSPSNKVTEKGKDVELRCDPISGHTALYWYRQSLGQGLEFLIYFQGNSAPDKSGLPSDRFSAERTGGSVSTLTIQRTQQEDSAVYLCASSWTGQDSGNTIYFGEGSWLTVV.

The chain joins TRBV9 to TRBJ2-7; D possibly matches TRBD1 or TRBD2 (5 bases each). With 1 base removed from V and 4 bases from J, the gap between germline ends came to 12 bases. CDR3 length: 14 amino acids. Per germline, CDR1 SGDLS and CDR2 YYNGEE. In DNA form, the CDR3 reads TGTGCCAGCAGCGTACGAGGGGAAGGTTACGAGCAGTACTTC. Translating gives CASSVRGEGYEQYF.

This sequence joins TRBV30 and TRBJ2-1, with D possibly TRBD2 on 5 matching bases. V shed 1 base and J shed 8 bases, with 9 bases lying between them. The germline gives CDR1 GTSNPN, CDR2 SVGIG (reference sequence). CDR3 length equals 12 residues. The CDR3 DNA sequence: TGTGCCTGGAGTGGCGGGCGTGATGAGCAGTTCTTC. Amino acid sequence: CAWSGGRDEQFF.

The rearrangement uses TRBV10-2 and TRBJ2-5, with TRBD1 as a possible D gene (5 bases). The germline gives CDR1 WSHSY, CDR2 SAAADI. The CDR3 loop spans 13 amino acids. V was cut by 4 bases and J by 5 bases, with 11 bases left in between. The DNA of the CDR3 is TGCGCCAGCAGTGGTTCAGGGTCGGAGACCCAGTACTTC. Encoded protein: CASSGSGSETQYF.

The count of this clone is one. V gene TRBV19 combines with J gene TRBJ2-1; D gene unclear. V was shortened by 6 bases and J by 1 base, with 10 bases between the two germline ends. There are 14 residues in the CDR3. In germline, CDR1 is LNHDA, CDR2 SQIVND (reference sequence). The CDR3 DNA reads TGTGCCAGTAGGCGCGGTTCTTCCTACAATGAGCAGTTCTTC. Translation gives CASRRGSSYNEQFF.

This sequence joins TRBV15 and TRBJ2-5; TRBD1 aligns across 12 bases. Germline CDR1 is LNHNV and CDR2 is YYDKDF (reference sequence). After removal of 8 bases from V and 4 bases from J, the junction contained 11 bases not matched to a gene. This CDR3 contains 16 residues. The CDR3 DNA is TGTGCCACCTGGGAGGGGCGGGGACAGGGGGCAGAGACCCAGTACTTC. Translated: CATWEGRGQGAETQYF.

The gene calls are TRBV5-4 and TRBJ1-3; 7 positions agree with TRBD1. CDR3 length: 16 amino acids. With V trimmed by 2 bases and J by 1 base, 6 bases remained unmatched. CDR1 is SGHNT, CDR2 YYREEE, per germline (reference sequence). The DNA of the CDR3 is TGTGCCAGCAGCTTCTGGGACAGCCCTTCTGGAAACACCATATATTTT. This encodes CASSFWDSPSGNTIYF.

The chain employs TRBV5-8 and TRBJ2-3; D possibly uses TRBD1 or TRBD2 (5 bases each). The CDR3 is 15 residues long. V lost 4 bases, J lost 4 bases, and 16 bases lay in between. Germline V gene data show CDR1 as SGHTS and CDR2 as YDEGEE. CDR3 in DNA: TGTGCCAGCAGCCAACTGGTCGGGGCCTCAGATACGCAGTATTTT. Protein sequence: CASSQLVGASDTQYF.

This clone was observed many times. This rearrangement joins TRBV6-1 to TRBJ1-2, with D tentatively TRBD1 (6 bases). CDR1 is MNHNS and CDR2 is SASEGT in the germline V gene. The CDR3 is made up of 15 amino acids. With 1 base removed from V and 8 bases from J, the gap between germline ends came to 17 bases. CDR3 loop: CASSEEPMGGGGYTF. DNA for the CDR3: TGTGCCAGCAGTGAAGAGCCCATGGGAGGGGGAGGCTACACCTTC.

J is TRBJ1-2 and V is TRBV5-6, with 7 bases matching TRBD1. This CDR3 has 13 amino acids. Trimming at V came to 5 bases and at J to 4 bases, leaving 5 bases not matched to a gene. Germline assignment: CDR1 SGHDT and CDR2 YYEEEE. The CDR3 DNA reads TGTGCCAGCAGACAGGGGATAGGCTATGGCTACACCTTC. This gives the protein CASRQGIGYGYTF.

The V and J genes are TRBV5-6 and TRBJ2-5; the D is unclear. Trimming took 1 base from V and 4 from J, leaving 8 bases between them. Germline V lookup: CDR1 SGHDT, CDR2 YYEEEE. CDR3 length equals 13 residues. CDR3 sequence (DNA): TGTGCCAGCAGCTTGCCTAGTCCAGAGACCCAGTACTTC. This sequence encodes CASSLPSPETQYF.